This is a list of T cell receptor beta chains from one sample in a study of radiotherapy plus CTLA-4 blockade in lung cancer. Some clones are missing from TCRdb's copy, which holds only in-frame ones; the method was immunoSEQ multiplex PCR. This sample carries some 18,000 clones, about 83% of them seen once, and the ten largest clones take 20% to 25%. This sample comprised peripheral blood, obtained from a patient treated with radiotherapy plus ipilimumab. Receptors were obtained from a human donor with non-small cell lung cancer whose response to radiotherapy plus ipilimumab could not be evaluated. The CDR3 runs from the conserved cysteine through the conserved F or W. D genes are given only for firm matches. Size tells how often a clone was seen (once, few, many) or the class of an expanded clone, and some rows leave it out.

DNA	CDR3	length	D	V	J	size
TGTGCCAGCAGTATCTTGACAGGGGGTTATGGCTACACCTTC	CASSILTGGYGYTF	14	TRBD1	TRBV6-1	TRBJ1-2	once
TGTGCCAGCAGCCCCGTATTCGGGAGTTCCTACAATGAGCAGTTCTTC	CASSPVFGSSYNEQFF	16	.	TRBV11-2	TRBJ2-1	.
TGTGCCAGCGGTTTGGGGGACTCAGGGGGAGAGACCCAGTACTTC	CASGLGDSGGETQYF	15	.	TRBV25-1	TRBJ2-5	.
TGCGCCAGCAGGGACTATACCCGGGGAAACACCGGGGAGCTGTTTTTT	CASRDYTRGNTGELFF	16	.	TRBV10-1	TRBJ2-2	.
TGTGCCACCGACCTGAGCGGGAGGGCCAGTACTTACGAGCAGTACTTC	CATDLSGRASTYEQYF	16	TRBD2	TRBV10-3	TRBJ2-7	few
TGTGCCAGCAGCACCTGCACAGGGGATTCACCCCTCCACTTT	CASSTCTGDSPLHF	14	TRBD1	TRBV7-2	TRBJ1-6	.
TGTGCCAGCAGTGACAGACAGAAAAATCAGCCCCAGCATTTT	CASSDRQKNQPQHF	14	.	TRBV6-1	TRBJ1-5	.
TGTGCCAGCACCGACCAGGAGGGATATCGAGAGACCCAGTACTTC	CASTDQEGYRETQYF	15	.	TRBV7-8	TRBJ2-5	.
TGTGCCAGCAGCGGGGGACAGATACCAAACTATGGCTACACCTTC	CASSGGQIPNYGYTF	15	TRBD1	TRBV5-5	TRBJ1-2	.
TGTGCCAGCAGAGAACAAAACAGGGTCGGGTATGGCTACACCTTC	CASREQNRVGYGYTF	15	.	TRBV6-4	TRBJ1-2	.
TGTGCCAGCAGTCCGACTAGCGGGGGGGCTAAGGGTGAGCAGTTCTTC	CASSPTSGGAKGEQFF	16	TRBD2	TRBV6-6	TRBJ2-1	.
TGTGCCAGCAGTTTCCGGGACACTTCCTACGAGCAGTACTTC	CASSFRDTSYEQYF	14	.	TRBV28	TRBJ2-7	.
TGTGCCAGCAGTGTACGGGGGAGTCGTGAAAAACTGTTTTTT	CASSVRGSREKLFF	14	.	TRBV6-1	TRBJ1-4	.
TGTGCCAGCAGGGGCGACAGGGGGCCGGCCGAGCAGTACTTC	CASRGDRGPAEQYF	14	TRBD1	TRBV5-6	TRBJ2-7	.
TGTGCCATCAGTAAAGCTTTAGGGGACACTGAAGCTTTCTTT	CAISKALGDTEAFF	14	.	TRBV10-3	TRBJ1-1	.
TGCGCCAGCAGCCGGGACGGCGGGGGGGTAGAGACCCAGTACTTC	CASSRDGGGVETQYF	15	TRBD2	TRBV5-1	TRBJ2-5	.
TGTGCCAGCAGCTTGGCCGGCGGGGGCTCCTACAATGAGCAGTTCTTC	CASSLAGGGSYNEQFF	16	TRBD2	TRBV5-4	TRBJ2-1	.